This T cell receptor (beta chain) was sequenced for a study of radiation and T cells in renal cell carcinoma. Libraries were prepared by immunoSEQ multiplex PCR; TCRdb keeps only in-frame clonotypes and omits some of them. The data contain about 16,000 clones, 58% of them seen just once; the ten biggest clones take up roughly 10%. Trimming cost V 6 bases and J 6 bases; bases outside gene matches: 13. CDR3 size: 16 residues. Per germline, CDR1 MDHEN and CDR2 SYDVKM. Details on this clone: As yet, its antigen is unknown.

Treatment: treatment-naive control, cytoreductive nephrectomy. Control tumor donors were several females and roughly 10 males, median age approximately 58 years. Overall study findings and caveats: Compared with controls, irradiated tumors had more, larger dominant CDR3 motifs. In nephrectomy-only tumors, top 100 clonotypes averaged roughly 43%, versus about 50% irradiated. Tumor samples were small regions of around 0.91 g.

This sequence joins TRBV28 and TRBJ1-5; 8 nucleotides line up with TRBD1. The sequence came from a man aged 40-55 years with renal cell carcinoma. This specimen was tumor tissue, taken from a patient whose treatment was nephrectomy without radiotherapy. The CDR3 DNA reads as TGTGCCAGCAGACTCATCGGACAGGGCGTTCGTCAGCCCCAGCATTTT. Amino acid sequence: CASRLIGQGVRQPQHF.